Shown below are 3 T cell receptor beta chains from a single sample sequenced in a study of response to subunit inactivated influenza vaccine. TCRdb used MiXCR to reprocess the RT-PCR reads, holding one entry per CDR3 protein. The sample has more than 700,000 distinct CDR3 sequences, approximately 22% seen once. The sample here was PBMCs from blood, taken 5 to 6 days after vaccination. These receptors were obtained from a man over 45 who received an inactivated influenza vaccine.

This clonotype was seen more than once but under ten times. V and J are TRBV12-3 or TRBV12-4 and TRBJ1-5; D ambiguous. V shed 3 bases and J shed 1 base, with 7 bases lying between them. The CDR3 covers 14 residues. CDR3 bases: TGTGCCAGCAGTTTTGTACCCAGCAATCAGCCCCAGCATTTT. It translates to CASSFVPSNQPQHF.

In DNA, the CDR3 is TGTGCCAGCAGTGTGTCAGGGTTGGGTACGCAGTATTTT. Its protein is CASSVSGLGTQYF. The chain has TRBV2 and TRBJ2-3, with D possibly matching TRBD1 (5 bases). The CDR3 consists of 13 residues. Trimming pared 4 bases from V and 8 bases from J, leaving 13 bases between. CDR1 and CDR2 (germline): SNHLY, FYNNEI.

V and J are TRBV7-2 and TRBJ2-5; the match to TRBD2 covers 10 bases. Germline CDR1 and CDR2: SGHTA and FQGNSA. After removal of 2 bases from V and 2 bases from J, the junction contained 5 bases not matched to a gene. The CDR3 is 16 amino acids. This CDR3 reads CASSLSPSGGQETQYF. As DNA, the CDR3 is TGTGCCAGCAGCTTATCTCCTAGCGGGGGACAAGAGACCCAGTACTTC. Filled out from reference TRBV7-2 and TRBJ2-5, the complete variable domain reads GAGVSQSPSNKVTEKGKDVELRCDPISGHTALYWYRQSLGQGLEFLIYFQGNSAPDKSGLPSDRFSAERTGGSVSTLTIQRTQQEDSAVYLCASSLSPSGGQETQYFGPGTRLLVL.